This is a list of T cell receptor beta chains from one sample in a study of blood T cell repertoires in COVID-19. Profiled with immunoSEQ multiplex PCR; TCRdb holds only in-frame clones, not every one. The sample has under 200,000 clones, 88% seen once; the top ten hold 6%. The sample taken for sequencing was peripheral blood. These receptors originate from a man aged 40-50 years with active or convalescent COVID-19. The CDR3 runs from the conserved cysteine through the conserved F or W. Fields, in order: D gene, clone size, J gene, V gene, CDR3 DNA, CDR3 protein. D genes are given only for firm matches. Not every row has a clone size; where given, it reads once, few, many or a size class.

d_call: .
clone_size: .
j_call: TRBJ2-1
v_call: TRBV5-1
cdr3_nt: TGCGCCAGCAGCCCTACAGGGTTCTCCTACAATGAGCAGTTCTTC
cdr3_aa: CASSPTGFSYNEQFF

d_call: .
clone_size: .
j_call: TRBJ2-7
v_call: TRBV3-1/TRBV3-2
cdr3_nt: TGTGCCAGCAGCCATCAGTACGAGCAGTACTTC
cdr3_aa: CASSHQYEQYF

d_call: .
clone_size: .
j_call: TRBJ2-5
v_call: TRBV5-1
cdr3_nt: TGCGCCAGCAGCCTTGAAGGACAGCTAAGGGAGACCCAGTACTTC
cdr3_aa: CASSLEGQLRETQYF

d_call: .
clone_size: .
j_call: TRBJ2-5
v_call: TRBV5-1
cdr3_nt: TGCGCCAGCAGCCGCCCGGGGGAGACCCAGTACTTC
cdr3_aa: CASSRPGETQYF

d_call: .
clone_size: .
j_call: TRBJ1-1
v_call: TRBV3-1/TRBV3-2
cdr3_nt: TGTGCCAGCAGCCTGAACGAAGGGCCAGGTGTGACGACGAGGGTAGTTTTGGCCACTGAAGCTTTCTTT
cdr3_aa: CASSLNEGPGVTTRVVLATEAFF

d_call: .
clone_size: few
j_call: TRBJ1-4
v_call: TRBV5-1
cdr3_nt: TGCGCCAGCAGCTTGTCCCCGAAAGTCGGGGAAAAACTGTTTTTT
cdr3_aa: CASSLSPKVGEKLFF

d_call: TRBD1
clone_size: .
j_call: TRBJ1-3
v_call: TRBV3-1/TRBV3-2
cdr3_nt: TGTGCCAGCAGCCAAGGAAGGGGGCAGGGAAACACCATATATTTT
cdr3_aa: CASSQGRGQGNTIYF

d_call: .
clone_size: .
j_call: TRBJ2-7
v_call: TRBV10-1
cdr3_nt: TGCGCCAGCATTTTTACCGAGGGAGACGAGCAGTACTTC
cdr3_aa: CASIFTEGDEQYF

d_call: TRBD1
clone_size: .
j_call: TRBJ1-3
v_call: TRBV6-1
cdr3_nt: TGTGCCAGCAGTGAGACAGGGTGGGATGGAAACACCATATATTTT
cdr3_aa: CASSETGWDGNTIYF

d_call: .
clone_size: once
j_call: TRBJ1-1
v_call: TRBV18
cdr3_nt: TGTGCCAGCTCACCACTCTCAGAAAACACTGAAGCTTTCTTT
cdr3_aa: CASSPLSENTEAFF

d_call: TRBD2
clone_size: .
j_call: TRBJ2-1
v_call: TRBV27
cdr3_nt: TGTGCCAGCAGTCCCACGGGACTAGCGGGACCCAATGAGCAGTTCTTC
cdr3_aa: CASSPTGLAGPNEQFF

d_call: TRBD2
clone_size: .
j_call: TRBJ2-5
v_call: TRBV27
cdr3_nt: TGTGCCAGCAGTCCTTGGATAGCGGGAAATCAAGAGACCCAGTACTTC
cdr3_aa: CASSPWIAGNQETQYF

d_call: .
clone_size: .
j_call: TRBJ2-2
v_call: TRBV14
cdr3_nt: TGTGCCAGCAGCCAAGGAGCCCGGTTCAGGGATGACACCGGGGAGCTGTTTTTT
cdr3_aa: CASSQGARFRDDTGELFF

d_call: TRBD2
clone_size: .
j_call: TRBJ2-2
v_call: TRBV5-1
cdr3_nt: TGCGCCAGCAGCTTGTCGGTCGCGGGGGGGCGAGCCGGGGAGCTGTTTTTT
cdr3_aa: CASSLSVAGGRAGELFF

d_call: .
clone_size: few
j_call: TRBJ1-3
v_call: TRBV7-9
cdr3_nt: TGTGCCAGCAGCTTACTTCGGAGCTCTGGAAACACCATATATTTT
cdr3_aa: CASSLLRSSGNTIYF

d_call: TRBD2
clone_size: .
j_call: TRBJ2-5
v_call: TRBV7-3
cdr3_nt: TGTGCCAGCAGCCCGGGGGGAAGTCAGACCCAGTACTTC
cdr3_aa: CASSPGGSQTQYF

d_call: .
clone_size: .
j_call: TRBJ1-1
v_call: TRBV7-2
cdr3_nt: TGTGCCAGCAGCTTATACCAGGTGCTGAACACTGAAGCTTTCTTT
cdr3_aa: CASSLYQVLNTEAFF

d_call: TRBD2
clone_size: .
j_call: TRBJ2-7
v_call: TRBV5-1
cdr3_nt: TGCGCCAGCAGCATGCCCACGGCGGGGGGATCCTACGAGCAGTACTTC
cdr3_aa: CASSMPTAGGSYEQYF

d_call: .
clone_size: .
j_call: TRBJ2-6
v_call: TRBV19
cdr3_nt: TGTGCCAGTAGTATGAGTCTGGGGCCGGGAGCTGGGGCCAACGTCCTGACTTTC
cdr3_aa: CASSMSLGPGAGANVLTF

d_call: .
clone_size: once
j_call: TRBJ1-4
v_call: TRBV7-8
cdr3_nt: TGTGCCAGCAGCCCCATGGGGGGACGGAGTAATGAAAAACTGTTTTTT
cdr3_aa: CASSPMGGRSNEKLFF

d_call: TRBD1
clone_size: .
j_call: TRBJ1-2
v_call: TRBV6-4
cdr3_nt: TGTGCCGCGAGGACAGGGGACATGGGTGGCTACACCTTC
cdr3_aa: CAARTGDMGGYTF

d_call: .
clone_size: once
j_call: TRBJ1-2
v_call: TRBV6-6
cdr3_nt: TGTGCCAGCAGTCCGGGGGGGGGACGGAACTATGGCTACACCTTC
cdr3_aa: CASSPGGGRNYGYTF

d_call: TRBD2
clone_size: .
j_call: TRBJ2-2
v_call: TRBV5-1
cdr3_nt: TGCGCCAGCAGCTTGGCGCGGGGGGAAACCGGGGAGCTGTTTTTT
cdr3_aa: CASSLARGETGELFF

d_call: .
clone_size: .
j_call: TRBJ2-2
v_call: TRBV23-1
cdr3_nt: TGCGCCAGCAGTCAAAAAGCCGGCAGGGGCAACACCGGGGAGCTGTTTTTT
cdr3_aa: CASSQKAGRGNTGELFF

d_call: TRBD1
clone_size: .
j_call: TRBJ2-3
v_call: TRBV19
cdr3_nt: TGTGCCAGTGGGTCCGGACAGGGGCTCGCAGATACGCAGTATTTT
cdr3_aa: CASGSGQGLADTQYF

d_call: .
clone_size: .
j_call: TRBJ2-7
v_call: TRBV15
cdr3_nt: TGTGCCACCAGCAGAGGGACTGAGACCTACGAGCAGTACTTC
cdr3_aa: CATSRGTETYEQYF

d_call: TRBD2
clone_size: .
j_call: TRBJ2-1
v_call: TRBV25-1
cdr3_nt: TGTGCCAGCAGTGACGAGCGAACGGGAGGAGATGAGCAGTTCTTC
cdr3_aa: CASSDERTGGDEQFF

d_call: .
clone_size: few
j_call: TRBJ2-1
v_call: TRBV5-1
cdr3_nt: TGCGCCAGCAGCTTGGGTCAACAGGCCCAAATCACCTACAATGAGCAGTTCTTC
cdr3_aa: CASSLGQQAQITYNEQFF

d_call: .
clone_size: .
j_call: TRBJ1-1
v_call: TRBV7-9
cdr3_nt: TGTGCCAGCAGCTTGGAGGGGTTTAACACTGAAGCTTTCTTT
cdr3_aa: CASSLEGFNTEAFF

d_call: .
clone_size: once
j_call: TRBJ1-6
v_call: TRBV27
cdr3_nt: TGTGCCAGCAGTTTGGACAGTTTATATTCACCCCTCCACTTT
cdr3_aa: CASSLDSLYSPLHF

d_call: .
clone_size: .
j_call: TRBJ2-3
v_call: TRBV24-1
cdr3_nt: TGTGCCACCAGTGATCCCCCTACAGATACGCAGTATTTT
cdr3_aa: CATSDPPTDTQYF

d_call: .
clone_size: .
j_call: TRBJ2-7
v_call: TRBV4-1
cdr3_nt: TGCGCCAGCAGCCAAGGGTCGCAGGGTCTCTCCTACGAGCAGTACTTC
cdr3_aa: CASSQGSQGLSYEQYF

d_call: .
clone_size: .
j_call: TRBJ1-5
v_call: TRBV7-8
cdr3_nt: TGTGCCAGCAGCTCGACAGGTATTAGCAATCAGCCCCAGCATTTT
cdr3_aa: CASSSTGISNQPQHF

d_call: .
clone_size: .
j_call: TRBJ2-5
v_call: TRBV13
cdr3_nt: TGTGCCAGCAGCGCGGACTTTCAAGAGACCCAGTACTTC
cdr3_aa: CASSADFQETQYF

d_call: .
clone_size: .
j_call: TRBJ2-7
v_call: TRBV6-4
cdr3_nt: TGTGCCAGCAGCCGCGGCAGGGGATCCTACGAGCAGTACTTC
cdr3_aa: CASSRGRGSYEQYF

d_call: .
clone_size: once
j_call: TRBJ1-4
v_call: TRBV2
cdr3_nt: TGTGCCAGCAGTCAGGGGAGTAATGCTAATGAAAAACTGTTTTTT
cdr3_aa: CASSQGSNANEKLFF

d_call: .
clone_size: .
j_call: TRBJ1-1
v_call: TRBV5-1
cdr3_nt: TGCGCCAGCAGCAGCCCCGGTCGGGGTGGCGGTGAAGCTTTCTTT
cdr3_aa: CASSSPGRGGGEAFF

d_call: .
clone_size: .
j_call: TRBJ1-2
v_call: TRBV19
cdr3_nt: TGTGCCAGTAGTTTACAGGGCTTTCAAGGCTACACCTTC
cdr3_aa: CASSLQGFQGYTF

d_call: .
clone_size: .
j_call: TRBJ2-5
v_call: TRBV7-9
cdr3_nt: TGTGCCAGCAGCTTAGGGTGGGCCGATAAGGAGACCCAGTACTTC
cdr3_aa: CASSLGWADKETQYF

d_call: TRBD2
clone_size: .
j_call: TRBJ2-3
v_call: TRBV7-2
cdr3_nt: TGTGCCAGCAGCCTGACTAGCGTCGCAGATACGCAGTATTTT
cdr3_aa: CASSLTSVADTQYF

d_call: TRBD2
clone_size: .
j_call: TRBJ2-3
v_call: TRBV28
cdr3_nt: TGTGCCAGCAGTTCCCCACTAGCGGGAGTCTCGGATACGCAGTATTTT
cdr3_aa: CASSSPLAGVSDTQYF

d_call: .
clone_size: .
j_call: TRBJ1-5
v_call: TRBV5-1
cdr3_nt: TGCGCCAGCAGCCGTCTCGGGGGTAGCAATCAGCCCCAGCATTTT
cdr3_aa: CASSRLGGSNQPQHF

d_call: .
clone_size: .
j_call: TRBJ2-2
v_call: TRBV27
cdr3_nt: TGTGCCAGCAGTCCCCTGGACAGAGAGACCGGGGAGCTGTTTTTT
cdr3_aa: CASSPLDRETGELFF

d_call: .
clone_size: .
j_call: TRBJ1-1
v_call: TRBV2
cdr3_nt: TGTGCCAGCAGTGAAAGGGGGAATGGTGGAGCTTTCTTT
cdr3_aa: CASSERGNGGAFF

d_call: .
clone_size: .
j_call: TRBJ2-7
v_call: TRBV19
cdr3_nt: TGTGCCAGTAGTTACGACAGAGAGGTTTCCTACGAGCAGTACTTC
cdr3_aa: CASSYDREVSYEQYF

d_call: .
clone_size: .
j_call: TRBJ2-7
v_call: TRBV10-3
cdr3_nt: TGTGCCACCAGAGTACACTACGAGCAGTACTTC
cdr3_aa: CATRVHYEQYF